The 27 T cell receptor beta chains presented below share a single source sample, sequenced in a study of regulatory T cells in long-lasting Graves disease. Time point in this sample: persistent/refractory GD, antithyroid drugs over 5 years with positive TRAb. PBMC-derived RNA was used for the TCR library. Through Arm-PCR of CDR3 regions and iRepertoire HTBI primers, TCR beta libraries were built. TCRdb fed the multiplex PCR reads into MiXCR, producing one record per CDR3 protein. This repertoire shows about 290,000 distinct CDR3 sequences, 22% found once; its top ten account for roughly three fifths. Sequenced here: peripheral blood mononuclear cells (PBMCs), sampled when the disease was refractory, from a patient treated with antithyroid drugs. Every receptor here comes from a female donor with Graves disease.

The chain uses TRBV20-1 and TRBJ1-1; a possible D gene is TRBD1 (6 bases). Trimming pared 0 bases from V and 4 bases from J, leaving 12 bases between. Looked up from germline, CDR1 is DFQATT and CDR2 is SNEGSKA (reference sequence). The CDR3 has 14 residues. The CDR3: CSARDPKGGTEAFF. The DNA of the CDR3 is TGCAGTGCTAGAGATCCTAAGGGGGGCACTGAAGCTTTCTTT.

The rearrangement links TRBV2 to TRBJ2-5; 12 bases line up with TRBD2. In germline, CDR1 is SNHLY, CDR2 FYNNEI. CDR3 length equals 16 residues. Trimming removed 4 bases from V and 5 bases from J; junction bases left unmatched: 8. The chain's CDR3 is CASSASGRAVEETQYF. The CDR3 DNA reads TGTGCCAGCAGTGCTAGCGGGAGGGCCGTCGAGGAGACCCAGTACTTC.

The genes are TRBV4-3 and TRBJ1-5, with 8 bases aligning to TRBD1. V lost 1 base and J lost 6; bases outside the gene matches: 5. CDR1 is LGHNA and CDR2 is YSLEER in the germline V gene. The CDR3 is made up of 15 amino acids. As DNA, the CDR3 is TGCGCCAGCAGCCAAGGTACAGGGGGGAGTCAGCCCCAGCATTTT. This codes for CASSQGTGGSQPQHF.

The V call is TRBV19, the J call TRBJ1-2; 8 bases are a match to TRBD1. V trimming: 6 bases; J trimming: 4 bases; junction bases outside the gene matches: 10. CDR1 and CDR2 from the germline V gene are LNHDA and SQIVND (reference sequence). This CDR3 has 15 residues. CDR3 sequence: CASRKGTGGTYGYTF. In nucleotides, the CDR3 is TGTGCCAGTAGGAAGGGAACAGGGGGAACCTATGGCTACACCTTC.

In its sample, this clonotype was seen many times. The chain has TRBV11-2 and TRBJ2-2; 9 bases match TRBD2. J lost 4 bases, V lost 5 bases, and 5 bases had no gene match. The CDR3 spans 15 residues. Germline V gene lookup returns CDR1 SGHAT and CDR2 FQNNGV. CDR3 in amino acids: CASSALAGSTGELFF. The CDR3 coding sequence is TGTGCCAGCAGCGCACTAGCGGGTTCCACCGGGGAGCTGTTTTTT.

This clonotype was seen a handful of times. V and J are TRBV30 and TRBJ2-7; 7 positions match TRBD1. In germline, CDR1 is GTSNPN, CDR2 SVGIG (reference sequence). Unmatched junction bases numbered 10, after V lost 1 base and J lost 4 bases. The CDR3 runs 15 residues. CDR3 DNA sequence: TGTGCCTGGAGTGGGGGACAGCTTTTCGGTTACGAGCAGTACTTC. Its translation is CAWSGGQLFGYEQYF. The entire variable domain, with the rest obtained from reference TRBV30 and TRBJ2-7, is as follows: SQTIHQWPATLVQPVGSPLSLECTVEGTSNPNLYWYRQAAGRGLQLLFYSVGIGQISSEVPQNLSASRPQDRQFILSSKKLLLSDSGFYLCAWSGGQLFGYEQYFGPGTRLTVT.

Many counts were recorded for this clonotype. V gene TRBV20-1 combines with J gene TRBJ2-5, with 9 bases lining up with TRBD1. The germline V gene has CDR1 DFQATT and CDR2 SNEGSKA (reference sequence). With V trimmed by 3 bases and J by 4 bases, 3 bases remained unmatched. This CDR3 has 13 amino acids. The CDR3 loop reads CSARGQGAETQYF. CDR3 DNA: TGCAGTGCTAGGGGACAGGGAGCAGAGACCCAGTACTTC.

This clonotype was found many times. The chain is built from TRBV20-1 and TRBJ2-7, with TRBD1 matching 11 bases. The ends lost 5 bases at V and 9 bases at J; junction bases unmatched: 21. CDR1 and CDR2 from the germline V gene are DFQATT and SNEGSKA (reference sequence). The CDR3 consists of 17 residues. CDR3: CSARLFLTGTGGGGQYF. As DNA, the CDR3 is TGCAGTGCTCGACTCTTCCTCACCGGGACAGGGGGTGGTGGGCAGTACTTC.

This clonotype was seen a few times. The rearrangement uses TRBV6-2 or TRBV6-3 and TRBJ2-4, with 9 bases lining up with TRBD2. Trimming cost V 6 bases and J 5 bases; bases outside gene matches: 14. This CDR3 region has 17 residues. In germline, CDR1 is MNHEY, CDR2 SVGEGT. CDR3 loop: CASREGLANLGENIQYF. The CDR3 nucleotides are TGTGCCAGCAGGGAGGGACTAGCCAACCTCGGAGAAAACATTCAGTACTTC.

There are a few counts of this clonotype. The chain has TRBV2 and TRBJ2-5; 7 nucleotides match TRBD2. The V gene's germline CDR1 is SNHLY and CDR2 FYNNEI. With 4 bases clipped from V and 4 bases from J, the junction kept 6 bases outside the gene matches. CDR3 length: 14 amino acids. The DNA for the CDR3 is TGTGCCAGCAGTGCGCGAAGGGAGGGAGAGACCCAGTACTTC. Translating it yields CASSARREGETQYF.

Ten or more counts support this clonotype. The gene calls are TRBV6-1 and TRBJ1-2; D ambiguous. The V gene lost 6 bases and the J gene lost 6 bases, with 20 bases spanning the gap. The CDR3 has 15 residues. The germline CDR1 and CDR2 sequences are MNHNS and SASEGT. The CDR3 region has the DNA TGTGCCAGCAGCCCGTCGGGGAGGCTGCTTGATGGCTACACCTTC. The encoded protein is CASSPSGRLLDGYTF.

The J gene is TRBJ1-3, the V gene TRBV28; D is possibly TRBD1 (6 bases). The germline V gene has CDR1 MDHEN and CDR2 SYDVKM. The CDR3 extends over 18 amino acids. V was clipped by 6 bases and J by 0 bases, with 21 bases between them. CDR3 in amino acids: CASRPPDRLASSGNTIYF. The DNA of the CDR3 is TGTGCCAGCAGACCCCCTGACAGGCTGGCCTCCTCTGGAAACACCATATATTTT. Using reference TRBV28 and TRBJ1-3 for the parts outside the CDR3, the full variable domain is DVKVTQSSRYLVKRTGEKVFLECVQDMDHENMFWYRQDPGLGLRLIYFSYDVKMKEKGDIPEGYSVSREKKERFSLILESASTNQTSMYLCASRPPDRLASSGNTIYFGEGSWLTVV.

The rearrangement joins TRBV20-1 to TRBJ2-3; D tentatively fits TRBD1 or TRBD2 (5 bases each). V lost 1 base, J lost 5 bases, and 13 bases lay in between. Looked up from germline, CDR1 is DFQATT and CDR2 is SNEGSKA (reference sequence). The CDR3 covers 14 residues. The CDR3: CSARGGLLGDTQYF. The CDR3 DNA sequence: TGCAGTGCTAGAGGGGGGTTACTAGGAGATACGCAGTATTTT.

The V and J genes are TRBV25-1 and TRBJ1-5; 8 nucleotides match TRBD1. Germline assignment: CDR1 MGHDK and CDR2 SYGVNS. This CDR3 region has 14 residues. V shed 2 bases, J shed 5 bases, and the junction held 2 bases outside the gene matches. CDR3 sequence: CASSETDRDQPQHF. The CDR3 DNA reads TGTGCCAGCAGTGAAACGGACAGGGATCAGCCCCAGCATTTT.

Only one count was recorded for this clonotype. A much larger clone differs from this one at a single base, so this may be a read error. CDR3 residues: CASSIQGADTVAFF. DNA for the CDR3: TGTGCCAGTAGTATCCAGGGGGCCGACACTGTAGCTTTCTTT. The rearrangement links TRBV19 to TRBJ1-1; 8 nucleotides align to TRBD1. The CDR3 has 14 residues. CDR1 LNHDA and CDR2 SQIVND come from the germline V gene (reference sequence).

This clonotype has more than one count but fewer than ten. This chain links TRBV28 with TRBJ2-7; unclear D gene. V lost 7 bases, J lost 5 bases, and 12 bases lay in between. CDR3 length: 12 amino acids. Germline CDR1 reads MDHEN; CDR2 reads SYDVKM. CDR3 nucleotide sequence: TGTGCCAGCATAGGAAACCGGGACGAGCAGTACTTC. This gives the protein CASIGNRDEQYF.

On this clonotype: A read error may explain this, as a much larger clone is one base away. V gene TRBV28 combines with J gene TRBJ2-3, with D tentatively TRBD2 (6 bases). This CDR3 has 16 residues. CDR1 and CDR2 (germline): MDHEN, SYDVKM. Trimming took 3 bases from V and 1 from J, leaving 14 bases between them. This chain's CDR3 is CASSFGLSYGTDTQYF. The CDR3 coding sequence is TGTGCCAGCAGTTTTGGACTAAGCTACGGCACAGATACGCAGTATTTT.

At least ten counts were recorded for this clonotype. CDR3 residues: CASSSIETQYF. CDR3 nucleotides: TGTGCCAGCAGCTCCATAGAGACCCAGTACTTC. This chain links TRBV11-2 with TRBJ2-5, with unresolved D. This CDR3 has 11 residues. Trimming took 4 bases from V and 4 from J, leaving 4 bases between them. The germline V gene has CDR1 SGHAT and CDR2 FQNNGV.

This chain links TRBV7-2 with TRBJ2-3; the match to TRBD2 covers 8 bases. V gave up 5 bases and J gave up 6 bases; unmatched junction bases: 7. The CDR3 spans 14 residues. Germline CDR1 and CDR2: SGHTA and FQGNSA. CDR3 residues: CASSVSGEGDTQYF. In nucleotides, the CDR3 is TGTGCCAGCAGCGTTAGCGGGGAGGGGGATACGCAGTATTTT.

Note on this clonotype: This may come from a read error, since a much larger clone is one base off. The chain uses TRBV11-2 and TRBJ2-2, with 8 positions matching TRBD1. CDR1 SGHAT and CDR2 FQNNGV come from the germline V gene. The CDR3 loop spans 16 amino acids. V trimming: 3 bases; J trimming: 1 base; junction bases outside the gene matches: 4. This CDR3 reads CASSFIGTGNTGELFF. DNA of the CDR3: TGTGCCAGCAGCTTTATTGGGACAGGGAACACCGGGGAGCTGTTTTTT.

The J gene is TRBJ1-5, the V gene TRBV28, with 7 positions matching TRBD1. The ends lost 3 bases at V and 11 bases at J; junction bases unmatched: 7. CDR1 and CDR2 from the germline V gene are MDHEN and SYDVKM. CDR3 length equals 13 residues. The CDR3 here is CASSLGQPRAQHF. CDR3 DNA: TGTGCCAGCAGTTTGGGACAGCCCCGGGCCCAGCATTTT.

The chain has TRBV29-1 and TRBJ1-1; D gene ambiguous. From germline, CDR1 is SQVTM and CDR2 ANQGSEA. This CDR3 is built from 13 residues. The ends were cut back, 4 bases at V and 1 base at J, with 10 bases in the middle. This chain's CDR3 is CSVGVVGNTEAFF. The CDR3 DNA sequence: TGCAGCGTTGGTGTTGTCGGGAACACTGAAGCTTTCTTT.

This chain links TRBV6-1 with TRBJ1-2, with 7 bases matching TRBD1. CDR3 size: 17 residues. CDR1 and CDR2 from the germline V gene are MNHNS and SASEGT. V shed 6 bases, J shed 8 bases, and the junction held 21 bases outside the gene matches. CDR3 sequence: CASRRHGQDYSSWGYTF. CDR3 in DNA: TGTGCCAGCAGACGACACGGACAGGACTACTCCTCTTGGGGCTACACCTTC.

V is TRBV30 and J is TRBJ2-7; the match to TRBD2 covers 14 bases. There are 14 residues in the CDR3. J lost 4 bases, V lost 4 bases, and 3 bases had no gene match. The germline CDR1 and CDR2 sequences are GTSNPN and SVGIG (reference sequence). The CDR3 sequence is CAWTGTSGSYEQYF. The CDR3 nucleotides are TGTGCCTGGACCGGGACTAGCGGGAGTTACGAGCAGTACTTC.

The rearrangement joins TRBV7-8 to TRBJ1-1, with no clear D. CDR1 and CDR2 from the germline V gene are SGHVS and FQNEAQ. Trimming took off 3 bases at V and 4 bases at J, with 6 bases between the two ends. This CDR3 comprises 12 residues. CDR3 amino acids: CASSFQRTEAFF. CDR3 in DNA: TGTGCCAGCAGCTTCCAGCGCACTGAAGCTTTCTTT.

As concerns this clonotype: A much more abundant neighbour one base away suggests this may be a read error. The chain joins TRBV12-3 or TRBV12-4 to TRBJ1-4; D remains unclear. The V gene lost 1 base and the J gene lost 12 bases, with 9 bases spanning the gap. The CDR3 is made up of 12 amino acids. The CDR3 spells CASSLGVSELFF. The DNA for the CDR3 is TGTGCCAGCAGTTTAGGGGTGAGTGAACTGTTTTTT.

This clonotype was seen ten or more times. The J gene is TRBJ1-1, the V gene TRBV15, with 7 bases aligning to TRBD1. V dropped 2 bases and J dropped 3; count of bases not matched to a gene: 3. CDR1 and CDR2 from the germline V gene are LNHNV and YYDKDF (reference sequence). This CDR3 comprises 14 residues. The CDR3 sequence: CATSRPQGDTEAFF. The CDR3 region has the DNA TGTGCCACCAGCAGACCCCAGGGGGACACTGAAGCTTTCTTT.